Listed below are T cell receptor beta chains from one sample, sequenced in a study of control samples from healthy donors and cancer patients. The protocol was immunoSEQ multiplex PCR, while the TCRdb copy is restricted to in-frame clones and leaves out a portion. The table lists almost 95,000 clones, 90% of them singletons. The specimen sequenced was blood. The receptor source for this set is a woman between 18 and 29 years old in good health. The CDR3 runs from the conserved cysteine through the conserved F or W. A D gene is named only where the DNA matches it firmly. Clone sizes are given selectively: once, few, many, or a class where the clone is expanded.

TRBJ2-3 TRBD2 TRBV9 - TGTGCCAGCAGCGTTAGTCTAGCGGACACAGATACGCAGTATTTT CASSVSLADTDTQYF
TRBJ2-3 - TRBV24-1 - TGTGCCACCAGTGACGCCACTAGCACAGATACGCAGTATTTT CATSDATSTDTQYF
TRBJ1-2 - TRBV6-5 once TGTGCCAGCAGAATTGAGGGCGATCGGGGTGGCTACACCTTC CASRIEGDRGGYTF
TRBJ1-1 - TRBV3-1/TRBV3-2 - TGTGCCAGCAGCCAACAAAGGGAGGGACTGGAAGCTTTCTTT CASSQQREGLEAFF
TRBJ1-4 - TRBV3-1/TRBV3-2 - TGTGCCAGCAGCCAATCTAATGAAAAACTGTTTTTT CASSQSNEKLFF
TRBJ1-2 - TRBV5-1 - TGCGCCAGCACCCTTGAATGGCGTCCGGGAAATGGCTACACCTTC CASTLEWRPGNGYTF
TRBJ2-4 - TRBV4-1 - TGCGCCAGCAGCCAACCCGGGGGGCCGTTAAACATTCAGTACTTC CASSQPGGPLNIQYF
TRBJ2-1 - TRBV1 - TGCACCAGCAGCCAAGATGGAGGTACGGCGGGGGGGATTAGTGAGCAGTTCTTC CTSSQDGGTAGGISEQFF
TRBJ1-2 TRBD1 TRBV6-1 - TGTGCCAGCAGCGAAGACAGGGGGAAGATGATCTATGGCTACACCTTC CASSEDRGKMIYGYTF
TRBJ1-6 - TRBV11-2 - TGTGCCAGCAGCTTCAGTGGGGTTAGTAATTCACCCCTCCACTTT CASSFSGVSNSPLHF
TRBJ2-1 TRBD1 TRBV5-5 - TGTGCCAGCAGCAACACAGGGGTTAATACCTACAATGAGCAGTTCTTC CASSNTGVNTYNEQFF
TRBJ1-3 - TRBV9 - TGTGCCAGCAGCCCGGATACTACAGGGTCCGGAAACACCATATATTTT CASSPDTTGSGNTIYF
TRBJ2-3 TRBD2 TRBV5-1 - TGCGCCAGCAGCTTGGGCCTTAGCGGGGGGGCGGATACGCAGTATTTT CASSLGLSGGADTQYF
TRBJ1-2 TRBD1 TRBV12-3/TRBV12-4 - TGTGCCAGCAGTTTAGGAGGGGGCAGCTACACCTTC CASSLGGGSYTF
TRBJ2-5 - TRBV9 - TGTGCCAGCAGCCCTTCCGGGTCTGGGGTGGAGACCCAGTACTTC CASSPSGSGVETQYF
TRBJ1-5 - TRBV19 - TGTGCCAGTAGTTGGGGCAGCAATCAGCCCCAGCATTTT CASSWGSNQPQHF
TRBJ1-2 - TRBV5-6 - TGTGCCAGCAGCCCCCTCGGGGGCAGATCCTATGGCTACACCTTC CASSPLGGRSYGYTF
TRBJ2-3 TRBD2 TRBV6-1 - TGTGCCAGCAGCGAAACAGCGGGGGGCCCCACAGATACGCAGTATTTT CASSETAGGPTDTQYF
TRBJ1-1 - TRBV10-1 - TGCGCCAGCAGTGAGTTAGGGGGTATAACTGAAGCTTTCTTT CASSELGGITEAFF
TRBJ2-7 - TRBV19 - TGTGCCAGTAGTATAGGGTCCGGGAAGGCCCACGAGCAGTACTTC CASSIGSGKAHEQYF
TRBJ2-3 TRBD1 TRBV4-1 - TGCGCCAGCAGCCAAGGGGGGACAGGGCAAAGCACAGATACGCAGTATTTT CASSQGGTGQSTDTQYF
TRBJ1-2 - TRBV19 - TGTGCCAGTAGTATCGGACAGAATAACTATGGCTACACCTTC CASSIGQNNYGYTF
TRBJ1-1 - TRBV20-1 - TGCAGTGCTAGTGGGCAGGGGAGAGAGATGAACACTGAAGCTTTCTTT CSASGQGREMNTEAFF
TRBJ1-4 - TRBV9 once TGTGCCAGCAGCGCAGGGACGGTTTTGGGTGAAAAACTGTTTTTT CASSAGTVLGEKLFF
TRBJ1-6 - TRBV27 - TGTGCCAGCAGTCACAAAGAGGATTCACCCCTCCACTTT CASSHKEDSPLHF
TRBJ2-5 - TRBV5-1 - TGCGCCAGCAGCTCCATCCGGGGCCCCAAGTACGAGACCCAGTACTTC CASSSIRGPKYETQYF
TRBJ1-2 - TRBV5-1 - TGCGCCAGCAGCTTGGCGGGGGGAGGCCGAGCTAACTATGGCTACACCTTC CASSLAGGGRANYGYTF
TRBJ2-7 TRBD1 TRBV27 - TGTGCCAGCAGCCCGGGACAGGGGGCGCGTGAGCAGTACTTC CASSPGQGAREQYF
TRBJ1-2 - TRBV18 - TGTGCCAGCTCACCCTTGGACGGCTCATATGGCTACACCTTC CASSPLDGSYGYTF
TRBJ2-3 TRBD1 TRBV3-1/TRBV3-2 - TGTGCCAGCAGCCAAGTATGGACAGGGGAAGATACGCAGTATTTT CASSQVWTGEDTQYF
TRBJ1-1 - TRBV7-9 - TGTGCCAGCAGCTTATTCTCCTGGGCGGGGAGTACTGAAGCTTTCTTT CASSLFSWAGSTEAFF
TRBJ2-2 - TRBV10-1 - TGCGCCAGCAGCCGGTCGGAAGGGGAGCTGTTTTTT CASSRSEGELFF
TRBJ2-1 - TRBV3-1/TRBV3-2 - TGTGCCAGCAGCCATCCCCACTACAATGAGCAGTTCTTC CASSHPHYNEQFF
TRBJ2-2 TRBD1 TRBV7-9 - TGTGCCAGCAGCGGCCGACAGGGGAACACCGGGGAGCTGTTTTTT CASSGRQGNTGELFF
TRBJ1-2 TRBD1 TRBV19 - TGTGCCAGTAAAGGGACAGGGAATTTATACTATGGCTACACCTTC CASKGTGNLYYGYTF
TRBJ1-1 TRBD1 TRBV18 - TGTGCCAGCTCACCTCAGGGGGCAGGGGAAAACACTGAAGCTTTCTTT CASSPQGAGENTEAFF
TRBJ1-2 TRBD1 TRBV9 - TGTGCCAGCAGCGGGGACAGGGTTAACTATGGCTACACCTTC CASSGDRVNYGYTF
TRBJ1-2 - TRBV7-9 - TGTGCCAGCAGCTTTATCGGTGAAGGTGGCTACACCTTC CASSFIGEGGYTF
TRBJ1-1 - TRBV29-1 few TGCAGCGCTAAACAGGACCTCAACACTGAAGCTTTCTTT CSAKQDLNTEAFF
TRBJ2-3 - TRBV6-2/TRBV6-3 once TGTGCCAGCAGTACCCGGGCCTTCCCCACGCAGTATTTT CASSTRAFPTQYF
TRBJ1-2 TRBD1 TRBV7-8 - TGTGCCAGCAGCTTAGTGGGACAGGGGGGCTATGGCTACACCTTC CASSLVGQGGYGYTF
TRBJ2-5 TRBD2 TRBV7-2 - TGTGCCAGCAGCTTAGTGACTAGCGGCCAAGAGACCCAGTACTTC CASSLVTSGQETQYF
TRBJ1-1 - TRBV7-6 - TGTGCCAGCAGCTTAGCGGGGTATACGGAAGCTTTCTTT CASSLAGYTEAFF
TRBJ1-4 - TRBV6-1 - TGTGCCAGCAGTGCTAAATTTAATGAAAAACTGTTTTTT CASSAKFNEKLFF
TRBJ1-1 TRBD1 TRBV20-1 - TGCAGTGCTGGGGACAGGGACGAAGCTTTCTTT CSAGDRDEAFF
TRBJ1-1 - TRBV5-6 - TGTGCCAGCAGCTCCGAATCTAGTTTGAACACTGAAGCTTTCTTT CASSSESSLNTEAFF
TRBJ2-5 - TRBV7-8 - TGTGCCAGCAGCCTAGCTTCGGGGCCTACTTTGGAGACCCAGTACTTC CASSLASGPTLETQYF
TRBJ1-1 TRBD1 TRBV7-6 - TGTGCCAGCAGCTTAGTCGTAAATAAGCCCACGGGGACAGACATTGAAGCTTTCTTT CASSLVVNKPTGTDIEAFF
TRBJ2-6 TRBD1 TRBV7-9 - TGTGCCAGCAGCCCTAGACAGGGGGAGTTTTCTGGGGCCAACGTCCTGACTTTC CASSPRQGEFSGANVLTF
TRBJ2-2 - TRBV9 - TGTGCCAGCAGCACCCGGGACAACTTGTACACCGGGGAGCTGTTTTTT CASSTRDNLYTGELFF
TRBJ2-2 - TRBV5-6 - TGTGCCAGCAGCTTATTAATGGAGGTAACCGGGGAGCTGTTTTTT CASSLLMEVTGELFF
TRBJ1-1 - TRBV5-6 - TGTGCCAGCAGCTTGTTCGGCGTAGGTGCGGCTGAAGCTTTCTTT CASSLFGVGAAEAFF
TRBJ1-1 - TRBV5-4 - TGTGCCAGCAGCAGAGCTGCAACCGACAGATCTGAAGCTTTCTTT CASSRAATDRSEAFF
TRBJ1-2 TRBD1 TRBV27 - TGTGCCAGCAGTCCCGAGACAGGGGGCGTAGAAGGCTACACCTTC CASSPETGGVEGYTF
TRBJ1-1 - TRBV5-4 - TGTGCCAGCAGCACTCAGGACACTAGTCGGACTGAAGCTTTCTTT CASSTQDTSRTEAFF
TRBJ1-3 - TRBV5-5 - TGTGCCAGCAGCCCGGGACCGTCCTCTGGAAACACCATATATTTT CASSPGPSSGNTIYF
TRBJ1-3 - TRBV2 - TGTGCCAGCAGCCCGAGGGGAGCATCTGGAAACACCATATATTTT CASSPRGASGNTIYF
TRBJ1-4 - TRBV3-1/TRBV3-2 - TGTGCCAGTAGCAGGGGCGGTGAAAAACTGTTTTTT CASSRGGEKLFF
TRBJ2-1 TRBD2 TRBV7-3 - TGTGCCAGCAGCTTAGGGTCTAGCGGGGCCTATGAGCAGTTCTTC CASSLGSSGAYEQFF